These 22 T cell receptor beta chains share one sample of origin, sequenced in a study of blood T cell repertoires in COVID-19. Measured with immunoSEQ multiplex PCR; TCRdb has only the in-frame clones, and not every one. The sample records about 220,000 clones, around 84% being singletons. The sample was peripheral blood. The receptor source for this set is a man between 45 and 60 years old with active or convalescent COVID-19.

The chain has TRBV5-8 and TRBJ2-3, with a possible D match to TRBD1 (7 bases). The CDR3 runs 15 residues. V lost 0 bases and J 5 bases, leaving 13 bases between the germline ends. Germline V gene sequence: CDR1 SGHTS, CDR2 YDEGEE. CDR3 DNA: TGTGCCAGCAGCTTGGAGTGGCAGGGGGGAGATACGCAGTATTTT. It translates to CASSLEWQGGDTQYF.

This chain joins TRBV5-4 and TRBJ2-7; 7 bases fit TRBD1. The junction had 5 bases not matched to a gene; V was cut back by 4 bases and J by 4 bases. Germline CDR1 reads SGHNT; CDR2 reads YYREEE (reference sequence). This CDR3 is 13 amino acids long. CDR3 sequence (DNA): TGTGCCAGCAGCAAAGGGACAGCTTACGAGCAGTACGTC. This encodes CASSKGTAYEQYV.

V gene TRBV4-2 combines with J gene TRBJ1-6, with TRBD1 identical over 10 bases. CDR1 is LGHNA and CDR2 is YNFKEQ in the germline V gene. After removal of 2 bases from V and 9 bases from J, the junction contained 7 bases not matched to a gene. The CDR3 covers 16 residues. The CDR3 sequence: CASSQSGQGQGSPLHF. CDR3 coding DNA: TGTGCCAGCAGCCAATCGGGACAGGGGCAGGGTTCACCCCTCCACTTT.

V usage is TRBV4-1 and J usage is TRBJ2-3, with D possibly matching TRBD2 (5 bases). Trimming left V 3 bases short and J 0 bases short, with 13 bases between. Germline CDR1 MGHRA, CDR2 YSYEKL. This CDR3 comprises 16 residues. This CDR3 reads CASSQQLGRSTDTQYF. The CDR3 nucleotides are TGCGCCAGCAGCCAGCAACTAGGTAGAAGCACAGATACGCAGTATTTT.

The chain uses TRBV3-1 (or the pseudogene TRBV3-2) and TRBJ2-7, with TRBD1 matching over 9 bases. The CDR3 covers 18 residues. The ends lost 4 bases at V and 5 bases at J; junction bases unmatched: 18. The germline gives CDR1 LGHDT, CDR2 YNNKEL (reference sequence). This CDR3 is CASSPNWRGQGFYDEQYV. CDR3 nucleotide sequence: TGTGCCAGCAGCCCCAACTGGCGCGGACAGGGGTTTTACGACGAGCAGTACGTC.

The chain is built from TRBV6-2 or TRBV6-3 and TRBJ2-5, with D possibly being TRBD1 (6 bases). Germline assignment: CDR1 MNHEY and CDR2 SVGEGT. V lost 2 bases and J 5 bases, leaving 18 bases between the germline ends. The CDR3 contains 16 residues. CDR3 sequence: CASSYPLTGSEETQYF. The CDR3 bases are TGTGCCAGCAGTTACCCCCTTACAGGGTCAGAGGAGACCCAGTACTTC.

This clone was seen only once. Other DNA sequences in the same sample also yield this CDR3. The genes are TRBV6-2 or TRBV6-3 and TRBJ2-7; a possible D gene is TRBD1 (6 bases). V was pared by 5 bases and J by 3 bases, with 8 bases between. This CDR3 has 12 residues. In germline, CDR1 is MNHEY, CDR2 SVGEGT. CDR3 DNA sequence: TGTGCCAGCAGTCTACAGGGCTACGAGCAGTACTTC. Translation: CASSLQGYEQYF.

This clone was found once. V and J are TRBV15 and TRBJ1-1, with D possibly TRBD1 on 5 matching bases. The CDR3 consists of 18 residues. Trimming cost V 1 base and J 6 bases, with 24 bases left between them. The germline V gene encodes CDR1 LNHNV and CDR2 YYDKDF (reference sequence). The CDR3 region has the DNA TGTGCCACCAGCAGAGCACCCCGGGGGGGAGCAAAGAGCCCTGAAGCTTTCTTT. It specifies CATSRAPRGGAKSPEAFF.

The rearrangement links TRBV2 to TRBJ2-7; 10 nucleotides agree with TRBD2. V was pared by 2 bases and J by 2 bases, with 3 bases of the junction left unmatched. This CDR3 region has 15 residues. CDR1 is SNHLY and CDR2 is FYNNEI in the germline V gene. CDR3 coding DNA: TGTGCCAGCAGTGAAAGGCTAGCGGGGGCCTACGAGCAGTACGTC. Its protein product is CASSERLAGAYEQYV.

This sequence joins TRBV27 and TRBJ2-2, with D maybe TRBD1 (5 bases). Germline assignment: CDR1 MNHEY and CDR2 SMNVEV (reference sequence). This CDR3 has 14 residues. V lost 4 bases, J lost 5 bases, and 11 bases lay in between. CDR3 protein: CASSSLRATGELFF. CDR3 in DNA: TGTGCCAGCAGTTCCCTCAGGGCTACCGGGGAGCTGTTTTTT.

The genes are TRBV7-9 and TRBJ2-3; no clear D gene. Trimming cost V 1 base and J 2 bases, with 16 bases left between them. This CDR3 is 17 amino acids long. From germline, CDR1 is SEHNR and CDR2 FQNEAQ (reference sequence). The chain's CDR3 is CASSLVAGVILTDTQYF. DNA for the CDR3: TGTGCCAGCAGCTTAGTAGCTGGAGTTATCCTCACAGATACGCAGTATTTT.

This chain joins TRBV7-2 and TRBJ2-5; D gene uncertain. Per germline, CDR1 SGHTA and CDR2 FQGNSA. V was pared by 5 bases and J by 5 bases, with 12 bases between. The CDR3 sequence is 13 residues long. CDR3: CASSPRIVETQYF. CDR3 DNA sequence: TGTGCCAGCAGCCCCAGGATTGTCGAGACCCAGTACTTC.

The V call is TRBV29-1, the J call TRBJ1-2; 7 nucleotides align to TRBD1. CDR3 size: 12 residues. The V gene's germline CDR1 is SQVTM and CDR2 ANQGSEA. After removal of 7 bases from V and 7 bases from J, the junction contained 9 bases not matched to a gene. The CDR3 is CSAATGTSGYTF. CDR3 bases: TGCAGCGCTGCGACAGGGACTAGTGGCTACACCTTC.

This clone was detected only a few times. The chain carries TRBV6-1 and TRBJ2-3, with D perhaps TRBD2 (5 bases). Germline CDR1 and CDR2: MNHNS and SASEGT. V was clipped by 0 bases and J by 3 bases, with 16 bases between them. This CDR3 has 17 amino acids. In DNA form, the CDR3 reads TGTGCCAGCAGTGAAGCGCGGGCCGTCTTAAGGACAGATACGCAGTATTTT. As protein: CASSEARAVLRTDTQYF.

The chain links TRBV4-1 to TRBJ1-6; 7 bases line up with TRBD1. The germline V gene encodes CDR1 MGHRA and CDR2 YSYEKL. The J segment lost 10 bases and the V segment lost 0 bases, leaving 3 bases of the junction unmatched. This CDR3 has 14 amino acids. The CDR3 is CASSQEQGYSPLHF. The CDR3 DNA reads TGCGCCAGCAGCCAAGAACAGGGGTACTCACCCCTCCACTTT.

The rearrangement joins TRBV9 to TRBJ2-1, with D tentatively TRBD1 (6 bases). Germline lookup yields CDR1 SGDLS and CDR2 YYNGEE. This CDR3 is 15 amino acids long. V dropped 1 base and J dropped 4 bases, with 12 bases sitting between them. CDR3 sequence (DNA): TGTGCCAGCAGCGTAACAGGGCTCCCTTACAATGAGCAGTTCTTC. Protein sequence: CASSVTGLPYNEQFF.

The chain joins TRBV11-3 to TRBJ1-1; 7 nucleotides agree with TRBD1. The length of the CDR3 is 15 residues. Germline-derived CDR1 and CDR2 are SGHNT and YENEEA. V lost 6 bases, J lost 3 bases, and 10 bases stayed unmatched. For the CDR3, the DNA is TGTGCCAGCAGACCGGGGTCCAGGGGGGACACTGAAGCTTTCTTT. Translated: CASRPGSRGDTEAFF. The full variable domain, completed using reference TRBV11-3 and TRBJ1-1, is EAGVVQSPRYKIIEKKQPVAFWCNPISGHNTLYWYLQNLGQGPELLIRYENEEAVDDSQLPKDRFSAERLKGVDSTLKIQPAELGDSAVYLCASRPGSRGDTEAFFGQGTRLTVV.

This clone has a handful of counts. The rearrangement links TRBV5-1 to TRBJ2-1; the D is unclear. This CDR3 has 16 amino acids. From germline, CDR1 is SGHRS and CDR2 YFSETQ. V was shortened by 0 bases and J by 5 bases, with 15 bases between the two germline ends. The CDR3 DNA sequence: TGCGCCAGCAGCTTGGACGCGGCTAGAGGCCACAATGAGCAGTTCTTC. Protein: CASSLDAARGHNEQFF.

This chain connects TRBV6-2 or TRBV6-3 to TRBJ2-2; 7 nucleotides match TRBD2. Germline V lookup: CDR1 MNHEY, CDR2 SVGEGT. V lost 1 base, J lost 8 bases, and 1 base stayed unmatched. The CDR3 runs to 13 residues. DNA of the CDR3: TGTGCCAGCAGTTACTGGGAGGGAGGGGAGCTGTTTTTT. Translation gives CASSYWEGGELFF.

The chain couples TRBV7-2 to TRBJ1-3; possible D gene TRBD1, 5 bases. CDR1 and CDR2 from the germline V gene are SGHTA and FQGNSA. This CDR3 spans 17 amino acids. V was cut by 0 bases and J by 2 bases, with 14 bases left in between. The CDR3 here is CASSLARGTAAGNTIYF. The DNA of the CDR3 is TGTGCCAGCAGCTTAGCGCGGGGGACTGCGGCTGGAAACACCATATATTTT.

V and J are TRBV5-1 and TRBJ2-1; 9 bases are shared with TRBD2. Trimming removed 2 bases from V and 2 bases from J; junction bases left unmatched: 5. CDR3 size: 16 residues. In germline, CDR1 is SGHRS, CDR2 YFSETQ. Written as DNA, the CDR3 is TGCGCCAGCAGCTTCTCCCTAGCGGGGACCTACAATGAGCAGTTCTTC. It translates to CASSFSLAGTYNEQFF.

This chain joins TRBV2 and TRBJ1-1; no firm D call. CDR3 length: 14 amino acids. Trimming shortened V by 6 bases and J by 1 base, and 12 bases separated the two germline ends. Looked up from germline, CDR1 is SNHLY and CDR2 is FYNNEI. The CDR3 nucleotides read TGTGCCAGCAGCCTCTTCGCCGGGAACACTGAAGCTTTCTTT. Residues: CASSLFAGNTEAFF.